Below are 29 T cell receptor beta chains sequenced from a single sample in a study of molecular identifiers for immune sequencing clone quantification. TCRdb re-analysed the PCR reads in MiXCR, keeping a single row per CDR3 protein. The sample holds around 460,000 distinct CDR3 sequences, 25% seen once. Sequenced: naive CD8+ T cells from blood, with Jurkat cell RNA spiked in. This sample's subset: FACS-sorted CD8+CD4-CCR7+CD45RA+ naive T cells. The receptors here all came from a human donor in good health. Some libraries in this study had Jurkat cell RNA spiked in.

This chain connects TRBV6-6 to TRBJ2-2; no reliable D call. V lost 7 bases and J lost 1, with 16 bases in between. The CDR3 is 16 residues long. Germline values: CDR1 MNHNY, CDR2 SVGAGI (reference sequence). The CDR3 DNA is TGTGCCAGCAATAAAAATCTCAGACAGAACACCGGGGAGCTGTTTTTT. Encoded protein: CASNKNLRQNTGELFF.

Only a few counts were recorded for this clonotype. This chain links TRBV27 with TRBJ2-3; D not certain. V was pared by 3 bases and J by 2 bases, with 6 bases between. The CDR3 spans 13 residues. Germline CDR1 and CDR2: MNHEY and SMNVEV (reference sequence). This chain's CDR3 is CASSFSDTDTQYF. CDR3 DNA sequence: TGTGCCAGCAGTTTCAGCGACACAGATACGCAGTATTTT.

CDR3 sequence: CASKLGRVSTNEKLFF. The CDR3, as DNA: TGTGCCAGCAAACTCGGCAGGGTATCAACTAATGAAAAACTGTTTTTT. The J gene is TRBJ1-4, the V gene TRBV2, with D possibly matching TRBD1 (5 bases). The germline V gene encodes CDR1 SNHLY and CDR2 FYNNEI. The CDR3 runs 16 residues. V lost 7 bases, J lost 0 bases, and 15 bases lay in between.

As to this clonotype: One end of the junction varies from germline; a read error may be responsible. The chain carries TRBV4-3 and TRBJ2-1; 7 bases match TRBD2. CDR3 length: 15 amino acids. Germline assignment: CDR1 LGHNA and CDR2 YSLEER. CDR3 DNA sequence: TGCGTCAGCAGCCAAGATCCACTAGCGTACAATGAGCAGTTCTTC. Protein product: CVSSQDPLAYNEQFF.

CDR3 sequence: CASSLALAGGSEQFF. The DNA of the CDR3 is TGTGCCAGCAGCTTAGCACTAGCGGGGGGTAGTGAGCAGTTCTTC. The rearrangement links TRBV13 to TRBJ2-1; 12 bases are a match to TRBD2. Germline V gene sequence: CDR1 PRHDT, CDR2 FYEKMQ (reference sequence). After removal of 1 base from V and 9 bases from J, the junction contained 4 bases not matched to a gene. The CDR3 spans 15 residues.

About this clonotype: One base away lies a much larger clone, so this may be a sequencing read error. The chain uses TRBV5-1 and TRBJ2-3, with 7 bases aligning to TRBD2. Germline assignment: CDR1 SGHRS and CDR2 YFSETQ. This CDR3 contains 15 residues. The chain's CDR3 is CAGSLVGGHTDTQYF. The CDR3 coding sequence is TGCGCCGGCAGCTTGGTGGGAGGGCACACAGATACGCAGTATTTT.

Concerning this clonotype itself: A much larger clone differs by one base, so this may be a read error. The CDR3 loop reads CAGSLRLGASAETQYF. The CDR3 nucleotides are TGTGCCGGCAGTTTACGGCTTGGGGCTAGCGCGGAGACCCAGTACTTC. The rearrangement uses TRBV12-3 or TRBV12-4 and TRBJ2-5; weak D call: TRBD2 (6 bases). This CDR3 is built from 16 residues.

The chain is built from TRBV7-6 and TRBJ2-3; 9 bases line up with TRBD2. J lost 0 bases, V lost 5 bases, and 6 bases had no gene match. Germline V gene sequence: CDR1 SGHVS, CDR2 FNYEAQ. The CDR3 is 16 amino acids. The CDR3 loop reads CASSILAGTSTDTQYF. The CDR3, as DNA: TGTGCCAGCAGCATCCTAGCGGGGACTAGCACAGATACGCAGTATTTT.

As regards this clonotype: A single base separates this from a much larger clone, so it may be a read error. It is likely a read error, because the conserved phenylalanine at the end of the CDR3 is missing. V and J are TRBV29-1 and TRBJ2-5, with D hard to call. Germline V CDR1 and CDR2: SQVTM, ANQGSEA. The CDR3 loop spans 12 amino acids. Trimming removed 3 bases at V and 5 bases at J, with 10 bases between. CDR3 region: CSVERYGETQYS. As DNA, the CDR3 is TGCAGCGTTGAGAGATACGGTGAGACCCAGTACTCC.

Concerning this clonotype itself: At one end, the junction sequence differs from germline, possibly due to a read error. The chain joins TRBV9 to TRBJ1-1; no clear D. The CDR3 is 13 residues long. Germline values: CDR1 SGDLS, CDR2 YYNGEE. The CDR3 DNA sequence: TGTGCCAGCAGCGTAGTATCACAGCCCGAAGCTCTCTTT. This gives the protein CASSVVSQPEALF.

In this sample, this clonotype turned up many times. The chain combines TRBV4-3 with TRBJ2-2; D is tentatively TRBD1 or TRBD2 (6 bases each). CDR1 and CDR2 (germline): LGHNA, YSLEER. CDR3 length equals 17 residues. Between the trimmed V and J ends, which lost 4 bases and 0 bases, there was a span of 15 bases. CDR3 nucleotide sequence: TGCGCCAGCAGCCGCAGTCTCCGGGGGCCGAACACCGGGGAGCTGTTTTTT. It translates to CASSRSLRGPNTGELFF.

There are a few counts of this clonotype. V and J are TRBV6-5 and TRBJ2-1; weak D call: TRBD1 (5 bases). V dropped 0 bases and J dropped 10 bases, with 10 bases sitting between them. Germline V gives CDR1 MNHEY, CDR2 SVGAGI. This CDR3 contains 13 residues. The CDR3 DNA reads TGTGCCAGCAGTTACTCGCTAGGGGCCGAGCAGTTCTTC. It translates to CASSYSLGAEQFF.

The V and J genes are TRBV2 and TRBJ1-2; a weak D match, TRBD1 (6 bases). Trimming took off 6 bases at V and 4 bases at J, with 18 bases between the two ends. CDR3 length: 15 residues. Germline V CDR1 and CDR2: SNHLY, FYNNEI. The chain's CDR3 is CASRGTGTPAYGYTF. CDR3 DNA: TGTGCCAGCAGGGGGACCGGGACACCGGCCTATGGCTACACCTTC.

This clonotype was detected only a few times. The rearrangement links TRBV11-2 to TRBJ2-3; D is ambiguous. Germline CDR1 reads SGHAT; CDR2 reads FQNNGV. V lost 5 bases and J lost 6, with 9 bases in between. The CDR3 length is 12 residues. CDR3 amino acids: CASSHLVDTQYF. The CDR3 DNA sequence: TGTGCCAGCAGCCACTTAGTGGATACGCAGTATTTT.

The chain has TRBV27 and TRBJ1-2; D remains ambiguous. There are 14 residues in the CDR3. Germline V lookup: CDR1 MNHEY, CDR2 SMNVEV (reference sequence). The V end lost 5 bases, the J end lost 6 bases, and 16 bases lay between the germline ends. The CDR3 coding sequence is TGTGCCAGCAGTCTTTTTCCAGAGCCAAATGGCTACACCTTC. Amino acids: CASSLFPEPNGYTF.

Here the CDR3 DNA reads TGCGCCAGCAGCTCCGAGGCTAGCGATTTCCTCGAGCAGTACTTC. Translating it yields CASSSEASDFLEQYF. The chain is built from TRBV5-1 and TRBJ2-7, with a possible D match to TRBD2 (6 bases). The CDR3 is made up of 15 amino acids. Deletions cut 3 bases from V and 6 bases from J, with 19 bases between. Germline V CDR1 and CDR2: SGHRS, YFSETQ.

As to this clonotype: Given a much more abundant clone one base away, this may be a read error. Lacking the conserved final phenylalanine or tryptophan, this CDR3 likely reflects a read error. The gene calls are TRBV6-6 and TRBJ1-1; TRBD1 might be the D (5 bases). Trimming removed 7 bases from V and 5 bases from J, with 8 bases in between. The CDR3 spans 11 residues. From germline, CDR1 is MNHNY and CDR2 SVGAGI (reference sequence). The CDR3 loop is CASIGGTEAFY. The CDR3 nucleotides are TGTGCCAGCATCGGGGGAACTGAAGCTTTCTAT.

This clonotype occurred a few times. The J gene is TRBJ2-7, the V gene TRBV6-2 or TRBV6-3; D may be TRBD1 (5 bases). The CDR3 extends over 14 amino acids. CDR1 is MNHEY and CDR2 is SVGEGT in the germline V gene. V lost 2 bases, J lost 3 bases, and 11 bases lay in between. CDR3 coding DNA: TGTGCCAGCAGTTACGCCCTCAGGGACTACGAGCAGTACTTC. Amino acids: CASSYALRDYEQYF.

The chain has TRBV7-9 and TRBJ1-1, with 11 bases that match TRBD1. The germline V gene encodes CDR1 SEHNR and CDR2 FQNEAQ (reference sequence). This CDR3 has 16 residues. The junction had 9 bases not matched to a gene; V was cut back by 4 bases and J by 5 bases. The CDR3: CASSWPGQGAQTEAFF. The CDR3 DNA follows: TGTGCCAGCAGCTGGCCTGGACAGGGGGCGCAGACTGAAGCTTTCTTT.

This sequence joins TRBV30 and TRBJ2-2, with 7 bases lining up with TRBD1. Per germline, CDR1 GTSNPN and CDR2 SVGIG (reference sequence). There are 14 residues in the CDR3. V dropped 4 bases and J dropped 1; count of bases not matched to a gene: 3. The CDR3 coding sequence is TGTGCCTGGACGAGGACAGGGAACACCGGGGAGCTGTTTTTT. Protein: CAWTRTGNTGELFF.

This clonotype showed up just a few times. The gene calls are TRBV7-6 and TRBJ1-1; no reliable D call. In germline, CDR1 is SGHVS, CDR2 FNYEAQ. CDR3 length: 14 residues. Trimming left V 1 base short and J 1 base short, with 7 bases between. For the CDR3, the DNA is TGTGCCAGCAGCTTAGAAGGCGAGAACACTGAAGCTTTCTTT. This gives the protein CASSLEGENTEAFF.

This rearrangement joins TRBV14 to TRBJ1-2; D is undetermined. CDR3 size: 13 residues. Germline V lookup: CDR1 SGHDN, CDR2 FVKESK. Trimming left V 1 base short and J 4 bases short, with 7 bases between. The CDR3: CASSQVEFYGYTF. CDR3 coding DNA: TGTGCCAGCAGCCAAGTGGAATTCTATGGCTACACCTTC.

This clonotype has more than one count but fewer than ten. The J gene is TRBJ1-1, the V gene TRBV7-6; 7 bases are shared with TRBD1. V was clipped by 0 bases and J by 1 base; unmatched bases: 17. The CDR3 runs 20 residues. The germline V gene has CDR1 SGHVS and CDR2 FNYEAQ. The CDR3 loop is CASSLAIEAGQRLPNTEAFF. CDR3 nucleotide sequence: TGTGCCAGCAGCTTAGCAATAGAGGCGGGACAGAGACTACCGAACACTGAAGCTTTCTTT.

This clonotype was detected many times. This sequence joins TRBV7-9 and TRBJ2-3; unclear D gene. V was pared by 6 bases and J by 6 bases, with 16 bases between. The length of the CDR3 is 14 residues. Germline CDR1 and CDR2: SEHNR and FQNEAQ (reference sequence). CDR3 bases: TGTGCCAGCAGTCCCAGTTTTCTTGCGGATACGCAGTATTTT. Its protein product is CASSPSFLADTQYF.

In the case of this clonotype: Just one base apart from a much larger clone, this may be a read error. The chain is built from TRBV5-1 and TRBJ2-5; possibly TRBD1 or TRBD2 for D (5 bases each). CDR1 is SGHRS, CDR2 YFSETQ, per germline. The CDR3 totals 15 residues. The CDR3 DNA is TGCGCCAGCAGCTTGGAGGCAGGGACGCAAGAGGCCCAGTACTTC. This encodes CASSLEAGTQEAQYF.

Many counts were recorded for this clonotype. CDR3 in amino acids: CASSLGNSYNEQFF. CDR3 nucleotides: TGTGCCAGCAGCTTGGGGAACTCCTACAATGAGCAGTTCTTC. The rearrangement joins TRBV5-6 to TRBJ2-1, with D hard to call. Between the trimmed V and J ends, which lost 0 bases and 0 bases, there was a span of 4 bases. The CDR3 has 14 amino acids. Looked up from germline, CDR1 is SGHDT and CDR2 is YYEEEE.

The chain links TRBV6-1 to TRBJ2-1; D remains unclear. The CDR3 length is 17 residues. Trimming pared 0 bases from V and 5 bases from J, leaving 17 bases between. Germline V gives CDR1 MNHNS, CDR2 SASEGT. DNA for the CDR3: TGTGCCAGCAGTGAAGCGGAACCCCCCCCATCCGACAATGAGCAGTTCTTC. This translates into CASSEAEPPPSDNEQFF.

This clonotype occurred a few times. The chain joins TRBV6-6 to TRBJ2-7; a possible D gene is TRBD2 (6 bases). Germline V gives CDR1 MNHNY, CDR2 SVGAGI (reference sequence). The CDR3 totals 16 residues. V shed 5 bases and J shed 3 bases, with 20 bases lying between them. Here the CDR3 DNA reads TGTGCCAGCAGTGACCGGGTCCTCGGGAGTATCTACGAGCAGTACTTC. It is translated as CASSDRVLGSIYEQYF.

The rearrangement links TRBV6-2 or TRBV6-3 to TRBJ2-2; 12 nucleotides agree with TRBD2. CDR1 is MNHEY and CDR2 is SVGEGT in the germline V gene. Unmatched junction bases numbered 10, after V lost 5 bases and J lost 9 bases. The CDR3 contains 16 residues. The CDR3 region is CASSDGLAGISRELFF. In nucleotides, the CDR3 is TGTGCCAGCAGTGACGGACTAGCGGGAATCTCCAGGGAGCTGTTTTTT.